This T cell receptor (beta chain) comes out of a study of shared clonotypes between healthy human individuals. Study findings and constraints: Specimens sampled were limited to blood, with tissue repertoires likely differing.

Terminally differentiated effector memory CD45RA+ cells were left out of the naive CD8 fraction, which was CD45RO-negative and positively selected for CCR7. As regards this clone: Its target is not known.

Only in-frame clones appear in the TCRdb table, and some are missing; sequencing was by immunoSEQ multiplex PCR. The data show hundreds of thousands of clones, with around 96% seen just once and over 0.1% held by the top ten. V lost 4 bases and J lost 10; bases outside the gene matches: 13. Germline loops: CDR1 MGHRA, CDR2 YSYEKL. This CDR3 has 15 residues. The sequence derives from a woman in her 30s in good health. Sample: naive CD8+ T cells sorted from blood. This rearrangement joins TRBV4-1 to TRBJ1-1; 9 bases fit TRBD1. CDR3 nucleotides: TGCGCCAGCAGCCTCATACCCGGACAGGGGCCGGGAGCTTTCTTT. Amino acids: CASSLIPGQGPGAFF.